What follows is one TCR beta chain and its context. This CDR3 comprises 15 residues. Per germline, CDR1 MNHEY and CDR2 SMNVEV (reference sequence). This sample was taken from a study of T cells in narcolepsy. Measured with immunoSEQ multiplex PCR; TCRdb has only the in-frame clones, and not every one. In the table there are 25,000 to 35,000 clones, around 79% of which are singletons. V gene TRBV27 combines with J gene TRBJ2-5; tentatively, D is TRBD1 or TRBD2 (5 bases each). The J call may be wrong; the DNA end is better matched by TRBJ2-7. Sequencing was carried out using CD45RA- memory CD4+ T cells from PBMCs. The TCR sequence derives from a human donor with narcolepsy. In DNA, the CDR3 is TGTGCCAGCAGTTTAGATGGGACCCTTTTCTACGAGCAGTACTTC. Its translation: CASSLDGTLFYEQYF.